The entry below describes one T cell receptor (beta chain). The antigen remains undetermined. CDR3 length: 16 amino acids. V trimming: 7 bases; J trimming: 8 bases; junction bases outside the gene matches: 18. CDR1 and CDR2 from the germline V gene are MDHEN and SYDVKM. TCRbeta libraries averaged about 40,773 productive templates per sample. Profiled with immunoSEQ multiplex PCR; TCRdb holds only in-frame clones, not every one. The data contain some 5,900 clones, around 90% of them singletons. The sample is drawn from a study of STAT3 mutations in large granular lymphocyte leukemia. General study findings and limits: Clonal expansion was inferred from samples taken at other timepoints. All newly emerging clones after therapy were STAT3 wild type. Every T-cell large granular lymphocyte leukemia patient had at least one immunodominant TCR beta clonotype. Treatment regimens differed across patients between samplings.

The sample taken for sequencing was PBMCs. This receptor was obtained from a human donor with T large granular lymphocyte leukemia. Some clones in this sample may be carry-over from other donors' samples. The rearrangement uses TRBV28 and TRBJ2-7; 9 bases are shared with TRBD1. This CDR3 reads CASNPGQGRFPSKQYF. CDR3 DNA sequence: TGTGCCAGCAATCCGGGACAGGGAAGGTTTCCTTCTAAGCAGTACTTC.